These 23 T cell receptor beta chains share one sample of origin, sequenced in a study of T-cell memory formation after mild COVID-19 (dated by TCRdb to about 2021). Libraries were prepared through 5' RACE. Instrument used: Illumina NovaSeq 6000. TCRdb cleaned the public reads at Q25 with fastp, built clones with MiXCR and kept in-frame beta chains. When rows share a CDR3 protein, they turn into one entry using the most common DNA and genes. The table for this sample lists about 110,000 distinct CDR3 sequences; around 15% of them were counted only once. The ten largest clones take up more than 25% of the sample. The source material was PBMCs or a T cell subset sorted from them (not recorded which). All receptors come from an adult woman who had mild COVID-19 (a few samples of this study predate the infection). The sample titles of this study are shuffled in the database, so cell type and time point are left out; the donor was told from shared clones.

V gene TRBV4-1 combines with J gene TRBJ2-7; D perhaps matches TRBD1 (6 bases). CDR3 length: 14 amino acids. The V end was cut by 5 bases, the J end by 3 bases, with 14 bases between. Looked up from germline, CDR1 is MGHRA and CDR2 is YSYEKL. DNA of the CDR3: TGCGCCAGCAGCTTTGAAGACAGGATCTACGAGCAGTACTTC. It specifies CASSFEDRIYEQYF.

This clonotype was found a few times. The CDR3 reads CASSLGGVPPYEQYF. In nucleotides, the CDR3 is TGTGCCAGCAGTTTGGGAGGGGTGCCTCCCTACGAGCAGTACTTC. The rearrangement uses TRBV27 and TRBJ2-7; 7 bases map to TRBD2. With 3 bases clipped from V and 2 bases from J, the junction kept 7 bases outside the gene matches. CDR3 length equals 15 residues. Looked up from germline, CDR1 is MNHEY and CDR2 is SMNVEV (reference sequence).

This clonotype has only a few counts. V is TRBV9 and J is TRBJ2-1; 13 bases line up with TRBD2. The junction had 12 bases not matched to a gene; V was cut back by 3 bases and J by 9 bases. The germline gives CDR1 SGDLS, CDR2 YYNGEE. The length of the CDR3 is 17 residues. This CDR3 is CASSDGTSGASTSEQFF. In DNA, the CDR3 is TGTGCCAGCAGCGACGGGACTAGCGGGGCTTCTACGAGTGAGCAGTTCTTC.

This clonotype was observed many times. The V gene is TRBV2, the J gene TRBJ2-7; D not certain. Per germline, CDR1 SNHLY and CDR2 FYNNEI. The CDR3 has 12 amino acids. The V and J ends lost 6 bases and 2 bases respectively, with 8 bases between them. CDR3 sequence: CASRGLTYEQYF. As DNA, the CDR3 is TGTGCCAGCAGGGGCCTCACCTACGAGCAGTACTTC.

This clonotype turned up a few times. The chain is built from TRBV27 and TRBJ2-5; D may be TRBD2 (5 bases). Germline V gene sequence: CDR1 MNHEY, CDR2 SMNVEV (reference sequence). This CDR3 contains 14 residues. V gave up 1 base and J gave up 5 bases, with 11 bases separating them. As DNA, the CDR3 is TGTGCCAGCAGTTTATTCACTAGTGGGGAGACCCAGTACTTC. Translation: CASSLFTSGETQYF.

The sample holds a few counts of this clonotype. V is TRBV6-2 or TRBV6-3 and J is TRBJ2-7; D remains ambiguous. Germline V gene lookup returns CDR1 MNHEY and CDR2 SVGEGT. Trimming shortened V by 6 bases and J by 4 bases, and 7 bases separated the two germline ends. The CDR3 contains 11 residues. The CDR3 bases are TGTGCCAGCAGGGAGCTTTACGAGCAGTACTTC. The encoded protein is CASRELYEQYF.

The sample holds a few counts of this clonotype. The chain recombines TRBV7-2 with TRBJ1-1, with D uncertain. The length of the CDR3 is 13 residues. V lost 0 bases, J lost 11 bases, and 13 bases lay in between. CDR1 and CDR2 from the germline V gene are SGHTA and FQGNSA. The CDR3 nucleotides read TGTGCCAGCAGCTTAGCCACAGCAGCCGGGGCTTTCTTT. Protein sequence: CASSLATAAGAFF.

This clonotype was found a few times. The chain couples TRBV5-1 to TRBJ2-7, with D possibly matching TRBD1 (5 bases). CDR1 and CDR2 (germline): SGHRS, YFSETQ. The CDR3 has 16 residues. Between the trimmed V and J ends, which lost 0 bases and 2 bases, there was a span of 15 bases. CDR3 in amino acids: CASSLESVQDTYEQYF. The DNA of the CDR3 is TGCGCCAGCAGCTTGGAGTCCGTACAGGACACCTACGAGCAGTACTTC.

The chain uses TRBV12-3 or TRBV12-4 and TRBJ2-7, with 7 bases lining up with TRBD1. The CDR3 extends over 15 amino acids. J gave up 3 bases and V 6 bases, and 11 bases lay outside the gene matches. CDR3 DNA: TGTGCCAGCAGCACGACAGGGCAGGTCCTCTACGAGCAGTACTTC. It codes for CASSTTGQVLYEQYF.

This chain links TRBV7-3 with TRBJ2-3; D gene ambiguous. The germline CDR1 and CDR2 sequences are SGHTA and FQGTGA. The V end was cut by 3 bases, the J end by 0 bases, with 7 bases between. CDR3 length: 14 residues. The CDR3 DNA reads as TGTGCCAGCAGCTTGCTGGGGAGCACAGATACGCAGTATTTT. This codes for CASSLLGSTDTQYF.

The CDR3 bases are TGTGCCAGCAGTTACTATGACGGGGGTGGGGCTGAAGCTTTCTTT. Amino acid sequence: CASSYYDGGGAEAFF. The rearrangement uses TRBV6-6 and TRBJ1-1; D is possibly TRBD1 (5 bases). Germline V gene data show CDR1 as MNHNY and CDR2 as SVGAGI (reference sequence). V lost 1 base and J 6 bases, leaving 15 bases between the germline ends. The length of the CDR3 is 15 residues.

This clonotype was recorded at least ten times. This chain uses TRBV6-5 with TRBJ2-2; possible D gene TRBD1, 7 bases. The CDR3 sequence is 16 residues long. CDR1 and CDR2 (germline): MNHEY, SVGAGI. Trimming shortened V by 0 bases and J by 4 bases, and 12 bases separated the two germline ends. CDR3: CASSYSRGAGTGELFF. The CDR3 DNA sequence: TGTGCCAGCAGTTACTCCAGGGGGGCCGGCACCGGGGAGCTGTTTTTT.

The chain joins TRBV29-1 to TRBJ1-2; perhaps TRBD1 as D (6 bases). Trimming removed 6 bases from V and 4 bases from J, with 21 bases in between. There are 15 residues in the CDR3. Germline V gene data show CDR1 as SQVTM and CDR2 as ANQGSEA. CDR3 sequence (DNA): TGCAGCGTCCCCTGGGGGGGCCCAGTGGGCTATGGCTACACCTTC. Encoded protein: CSVPWGGPVGYGYTF.

The chain couples TRBV2 to TRBJ2-1, with a possible D match to TRBD2 (6 bases). The CDR3 is 16 amino acids. V was clipped by 1 base and J by 2 bases, with 12 bases between them. Germline V gene sequence: CDR1 SNHLY, CDR2 FYNNEI. CDR3 nucleotide sequence: TGTGCCAGCAGTGAAGAGGAGGGGAAGCCCTACAATGAGCAGTTCTTC. This translates into CASSEEEGKPYNEQFF. The full variable domain, with the rest looked up from reference TRBV2 and TRBJ2-1, is EPEVTQTPSHQVTQMGQEVILRCVPISNHLYFYWYRQILGQKVEFLVSFYNNEISEKSEIFDDQFSVERPDGSNFTLKIRSTKLEDSAMYFCASSEEEGKPYNEQFFGPGTRLTVL.

The CDR3 reads CATSGQIFNEQFF. Here the CDR3 DNA reads TGTGCCACCAGTGGACAGATTTTTAATGAGCAGTTCTTC. The V gene is TRBV24-1, the J gene TRBJ2-1; TRBD1 is a possible D gene (5 bases). Germline V gives CDR1 KGHDR, CDR2 SFDVKD. The CDR3 runs to 13 residues. Trimming shortened V by 5 bases and J by 7 bases, and 11 bases separated the two germline ends.

This sequence joins TRBV25-1 and TRBJ2-3; maybe TRBD1 (6 bases). CDR3 length equals 16 residues. The germline CDR1 and CDR2 sequences are MGHDK and SYGVNS. The ends were cut back, 6 bases at V and 1 base at J, with 17 bases in the middle. Written as DNA, the CDR3 is TGTGCCAGCAGGTCCTACAGGGTCCCGGGCACAGATACGCAGTATTTT. As protein: CASRSYRVPGTDTQYF.

The chain employs TRBV2 and TRBJ2-5; 11 nucleotides align to TRBD2. Looked up from germline, CDR1 is SNHLY and CDR2 is FYNNEI. The CDR3 is made up of 16 amino acids. V lost 6 bases, J lost 0 bases, and 6 bases stayed unmatched. The CDR3 protein is CASSALAGAYQETQYF. The DNA of the CDR3 is TGTGCCAGCAGCGCACTAGCGGGGGCGTACCAAGAGACCCAGTACTTC.

This clonotype was found a few times. V is TRBV4-1 and J is TRBJ1-3; 9 positions match TRBD1. V lost 1 base and J lost 8; bases outside the gene matches: 0. The germline CDR1 and CDR2 sequences are MGHRA and YSYEKL. This CDR3 is 13 amino acids long. Written as DNA, the CDR3 is TGCGCCAGCAGCCAAGGGACAGGGGACACCATATATTTT. This translates into CASSQGTGDTIYF.

This clonotype was seen more than once but under ten times. CDR3 sequence (DNA): TGCGCCAGCAGCAGAGCACTAGCGGGGGTGCTCCCTGAGACCCAGTACTTC. Its translation is CASSRALAGVLPETQYF. The chain employs TRBV5-1 and TRBJ2-5; 11 bases map to TRBD2. Trimming removed 4 bases from V and 5 bases from J; junction bases left unmatched: 13. This CDR3 comprises 17 residues. CDR1 and CDR2 (germline): SGHRS, YFSETQ.

This clonotype has ten or more counts. The V gene is TRBV29-1, the J gene TRBJ2-7; 9 positions agree with TRBD2. Per germline, CDR1 SQVTM and CDR2 ANQGSEA. The CDR3 contains 13 residues. The V gene end was trimmed by 6 bases and the J gene end by 2 bases; junction bases not matched to a gene: 5. The CDR3 bases are TGCAGCGTCCGGACTAGCGCCGCCTACGAGCAGTACTTC. It codes for CSVRTSAAYEQYF.

The genes are TRBV7-6 and TRBJ1-1; possible D gene TRBD1, 6 bases. Germline assignment: CDR1 SGHVS and CDR2 FNYEAQ. The length of the CDR3 is 15 residues. V dropped 5 bases and J dropped 3 bases, with 16 bases sitting between them. CDR3 coding DNA: TGTGCCAGCAGCCCGGGGGCCGGGGGGGACACTGAAGCTTTCTTT. Protein sequence: CASSPGAGGDTEAFF.

This chain joins TRBV4-3 and TRBJ2-2; D ambiguous. The CDR3 covers 17 residues. CDR1 is LGHNA and CDR2 is YSLEER in the germline V gene. Trimming pared 0 bases from V and 5 bases from J, leaving 16 bases between. CDR3 in DNA: TGCGCCAGCAGCCAAGATGGGCCTCCTACTAATACCGGGGAGCTGTTTTTT. Protein: CASSQDGPPTNTGELFF.

The chain carries TRBV7-9 and TRBJ2-1; D tentatively fits TRBD1 or TRBD2 (6 bases each). This CDR3 region has 16 residues. The V gene lost 3 bases and the J gene lost 7 bases, with 19 bases spanning the gap. CDR1 and CDR2 from the germline V gene are SEHNR and FQNEAQ (reference sequence). The CDR3 sequence is CASSFPRLVGTNEQFF. DNA of the CDR3: TGTGCCAGCAGCTTCCCCCGACTAGTAGGGACAAATGAGCAGTTCTTC.